These 28 T cell receptor beta chains originate from one sample sequenced in a study of CD8 T cells in ankylosing spondylitis. For these receptors, no antigen is known. Broader study findings: Among TCR beta sequences, a motif of roughly 8 highly homologous variants appeared characteristic of ankylosing spondylitis blood.

TCRdb re-called the 5' RACE reads with MiXCR, one entry per CDR3 protein. In the table there are about 390,000 distinct CDR3 sequences, 20% to 25% of which are singletons. Sequencing used blood, either unsorted or a sorted T cell fraction (not recorded which). The receptors derive from a male donor with ankylosing spondylitis.

This clonotype has ten or more counts. The CDR3 DNA is TGCAGCGTCTGGACTAGCGAGCAACCGGCCCAGTACTTC. It is translated as CSVWTSEQPAQYF. The chain is built from TRBV29-1 and TRBJ2-5; 9 bases fit TRBD2. CDR1 SQVTM and CDR2 ANQGSEA come from the germline V gene. The CDR3 has 13 residues. V trimming: 6 bases; J trimming: 9 bases; junction bases outside the gene matches: 11.

This clonotype was counted a few times. The chain joins TRBV28 to TRBJ2-3; 9 bases match TRBD1. Germline V gives CDR1 MDHEN, CDR2 SYDVKM. The CDR3 runs to 18 residues. The V and J ends lost 5 bases and 4 bases, in that order; junction bases with no gene match: 16. CDR3 residues: CASSPKPSTGGYADTQYF. The DNA of the CDR3 is TGTGCCAGCAGTCCCAAACCCTCGACAGGGGGATACGCAGATACGCAGTATTTT. The full variable domain, rest sourced from reference TRBV28 and TRBJ2-3, is DVKVTQSSRYLVKRTGEKVFLECVQDMDHENMFWYRQDPGLGLRLIYFSYDVKMKEKGDIPEGYSVSREKKERFSLILESASTNQTSMYLCASSPKPSTGGYADTQYFGPGTRLTVL.

This clonotype came up a few times. The chain combines TRBV4-1 with TRBJ2-7; 9 bases match TRBD1. CDR3 size: 19 residues. V was clipped by 1 base and J by 3 bases; unmatched bases: 16. Germline V lookup: CDR1 MGHRA, CDR2 YSYEKL. DNA for the CDR3: TGCGCCAGCAGCCAAGCTGTAACCGGGACAGGGCCTGGGGGCTACGAGCAGTACTTC. Translating it yields CASSQAVTGTGPGGYEQYF.

This clonotype has a handful of counts. V gene TRBV12-3 or TRBV12-4 combines with J gene TRBJ2-6; D is uncertain. This CDR3 comprises 14 residues. Trimming stripped 4 bases from V and 0 bases from J, with 4 bases between. As DNA, the CDR3 is TGTGCCAGCAGTTGGGACTCTGGGGCCAACGTCCTGACTTTC. Amino acid sequence: CASSWDSGANVLTF.

The chain links TRBV11-1 to TRBJ2-5; no definite D call. The V end was cut by 4 bases, the J end by 0 bases, with 12 bases between. The CDR3 sequence is 15 residues long. Germline V CDR1 and CDR2: SGHAT, FQDESV (reference sequence). The CDR3 sequence is CASSSPTWYQETQYF. CDR3 DNA sequence: TGTGCCAGCAGCTCCCCGACTTGGTACCAAGAGACCCAGTACTTC.

This clonotype was recorded many times. This chain uses TRBV6-5 with TRBJ1-2; 9 bases map to TRBD1. V shed 7 bases, J shed 4 bases, and the junction held 16 bases outside the gene matches. The CDR3 is 17 amino acids. Per germline, CDR1 MNHEY and CDR2 SVGAGI. The CDR3 spells CASNFGTGLAEVYGYTF. CDR3 DNA sequence: TGTGCCAGCAATTTTGGGACAGGGCTTGCGGAGGTCTATGGCTACACCTTC.

This clonotype came up a few times. V and J are TRBV12-3 or TRBV12-4 and TRBJ1-3, with 7 bases aligning to TRBD1. With V trimmed by 4 bases and J by 2 bases, 8 bases remained unmatched. The CDR3 extends over 16 amino acids. CDR3 DNA sequence: TGTGCCAGCAGTTCTCCGGGACAGCCGACTGGAAACACCATATATTTT. The encoded protein is CASSSPGQPTGNTIYF.

This clonotype has only a few counts. This sequence joins TRBV6-1 and TRBJ2-1; 14 bases line up with TRBD2. The CDR3 consists of 16 residues. J lost 4 bases, V lost 5 bases, and 4 bases had no gene match. The V gene's germline CDR1 is MNHNS and CDR2 SASEGT. CDR3 region: CASSRTSGRSYNEQFF. The DNA of the CDR3 is TGTGCCAGCAGTCGGACTAGCGGGAGGTCTTACAATGAGCAGTTCTTC.

The gene calls are TRBV5-1 and TRBJ2-7; 8 bases agree with TRBD1. The V gene's germline CDR1 is SGHRS and CDR2 YFSETQ. With 3 bases clipped from V and 6 bases from J, the junction kept 5 bases outside the gene matches. The CDR3 extends over 13 amino acids. The CDR3: CASSWGQVGEQYF. Here the CDR3 DNA reads TGCGCCAGCAGCTGGGGACAGGTTGGCGAGCAGTACTTC.

There are a few counts of this clonotype. This chain joins TRBV12-3 or TRBV12-4 and TRBJ1-2, with D tentatively TRBD1 (6 bases). CDR3 length equals 13 residues. V lost 6 bases and J lost 5, with 13 bases in between. The CDR3 nucleotides read TGTGCCAGCAGACCGCGGGGGGCGTATGGCTACACCTTC. It is translated as CASRPRGAYGYTF.

This clonotype was seen only a few times. The genes are TRBV20-1 and TRBJ2-1; D gene unclear. The V end was cut by 5 bases, the J end by 7 bases, with 21 bases between. The CDR3 is made up of 15 amino acids. The germline gives CDR1 DFQATT, CDR2 SNEGSKA (reference sequence). The CDR3 sequence is CSAVRIDIGSNEQFF. For the CDR3, the DNA is TGCAGTGCTGTAAGGATAGACATTGGTAGTAATGAGCAGTTCTTC.

V usage is TRBV25-1 and J usage is TRBJ1-4, with TRBD1 identical over 7 bases. The CDR3 runs to 16 residues. V shed 3 bases, J shed 5 bases, and the junction held 9 bases outside the gene matches. Germline loops: CDR1 MGHDK, CDR2 SYGVNS. The CDR3 sequence: CASSDRFGTANEKLFF. As DNA, the CDR3 is TGTGCCAGCAGTGACAGATTCGGGACAGCGAATGAAAAACTGTTTTTT.

The V gene is TRBV12-3 or TRBV12-4, the J gene TRBJ1-4; D call uncertain. V was pared by 4 bases and J by 5 bases, with 5 bases between. The CDR3 runs 12 residues. CDR3 amino acids: CASSSQNEKLFF. In DNA, the CDR3 is TGTGCCAGCAGTTCCCAGAATGAAAAACTGTTTTTT.

In its sample, this clonotype was seen a few times. CDR3 in amino acids: CASRPGLAGVQYF. For the CDR3, the DNA is TGTGCCAGCAGGCCGGGACTAGCGGGAGTTCAGTACTTC. The genes are TRBV6-1 and TRBJ2-7, with 14 positions matching TRBD2. Germline CDR1 reads MNHNS; CDR2 reads SASEGT. V lost 6 bases to trimming and J lost 10 bases; unmatched junction nucleotides: 5. The CDR3 extends over 13 amino acids.

V and J are TRBV11-2 and TRBJ2-1; tentatively, D is TRBD2 (5 bases). V lost 1 base and J lost 4, with 20 bases in between. This CDR3 is built from 18 residues. Per germline, CDR1 SGHAT and CDR2 FQNNGV. In nucleotides, the CDR3 is TGTGCCAGCAGCTTAGTCCGAGCGGCCAGACCCTTTTACAATGAGCAGTTCTTC. This gives the protein CASSLVRAARPFYNEQFF.

This chain links TRBV2 with TRBJ2-5; 10 nucleotides align to TRBD2. This CDR3 spans 15 amino acids. Germline values: CDR1 SNHLY, CDR2 FYNNEI. V trimming: 6 bases; J trimming: 3 bases; junction bases outside the gene matches: 7. The CDR3 loop reads CASSARTSGEETQYF. The CDR3, as DNA: TGTGCCAGCAGCGCCAGAACTAGCGGGGAAGAGACCCAGTACTTC.

This clonotype was observed a few times. This chain joins TRBV7-8 and TRBJ2-7; TRBD2 matches at 11 bases. The V segment lost 2 bases and the J segment 1 base; nucleotides outside the gene matches: 7. Germline V CDR1 and CDR2: SGHVS, FQNEAQ. The CDR3 contains 17 residues. The CDR3 reads CASSLRSGRAGSYEQYF. The CDR3 DNA reads as TGTGCCAGCAGCTTACGTAGCGGGAGGGCCGGATCCTACGAGCAGTACTTC.

This clonotype was found a few times. The gene calls are TRBV27 and TRBJ1-5, with a tentative D call TRBD1 (6 bases). The germline gives CDR1 MNHEY, CDR2 SMNVEV (reference sequence). CDR3 size: 16 residues. Trimming stripped 5 bases from V and 6 bases from J, with 20 bases between. The CDR3 bases are TGTGCCAGCAGTCCCTTGGGGGGGCGAGTGAGTCAGCCCCAGCATTTT. This translates into CASSPLGGRVSQPQHF.

The J gene is TRBJ1-2, the V gene TRBV7-2; 7 positions agree with TRBD1. This CDR3 is 14 amino acids long. Germline V gene lookup returns CDR1 SGHTA and CDR2 FQGNSA. The trim removed 6 bases at V and 4 bases at J, leaving 8 bases unmatched. The CDR3 nucleotides read TGTGCCAGCAGGCCGGGCGGGACAGCCTATGGCTACACCTTC. Its translation is CASRPGGTAYGYTF.

The chain couples TRBV3-1 to TRBJ2-2, with D uncertain. V dropped 3 bases and J dropped 2 bases, with 19 bases sitting between them. The V gene's germline CDR1 is LGHDT and CDR2 YNNKEL (reference sequence). The CDR3 contains 18 residues. In DNA, the CDR3 is TGTGCCAGCAGCCACCGTTGGGCCGGAGCAGTAAACACCGGGGAGCTGTTTTTT. Translating gives CASSHRWAGAVNTGELFF.

The sample holds a few counts of this clonotype. The chain combines TRBV7-2 with TRBJ2-1; 7 bases are a match to TRBD1. This CDR3 region has 15 residues. The germline gives CDR1 SGHTA, CDR2 FQGNSA. The junction had 6 bases not matched to a gene; V was cut back by 5 bases and J by 2 bases. The CDR3 DNA is TGTGCCAGCAGCCATCCGGGACAGACCTACAATGAGCAGTTCTTC. It specifies CASSHPGQTYNEQFF.

Only a few counts were recorded for this clonotype. The chain uses TRBV20-1 and TRBJ2-1; 14 nucleotides line up with TRBD2. V lost 5 bases and J lost 0; bases outside the gene matches: 3. Germline-derived CDR1 and CDR2 are DFQATT and SNEGSKA (reference sequence). The CDR3 length is 16 residues. The CDR3 loop is CSAWTSGRSSYNEQFF. The CDR3 nucleotides read TGCAGTGCTTGGACTAGCGGGAGGAGCTCCTACAATGAGCAGTTCTTC.

The genes are TRBV20-1 and TRBJ2-3; TRBD2 matches at 14 bases. There are 14 residues in the CDR3. Germline V gives CDR1 DFQATT, CDR2 SNEGSKA (reference sequence). V dropped 3 bases and J dropped 10; count of bases not matched to a gene: 6. This CDR3 is CSASSGTSGSPQYF. CDR3 bases: TGCAGTGCTAGTTCCGGGACTAGCGGGAGCCCGCAGTATTTT.

The chain carries TRBV4-1 and TRBJ1-1; D uncertain. Trimming cost V 2 bases and J 4 bases, with 11 bases left between them. Germline V CDR1 and CDR2: MGHRA, YSYEKL. The CDR3 is made up of 14 amino acids. CDR3 in amino acids: CASSQPQARTEAFF. CDR3 DNA: TGCGCCAGCAGCCAACCCCAAGCTCGCACTGAAGCTTTCTTT.

J is TRBJ2-5 and V is TRBV20-1; possible D gene TRBD2, 7 bases. Between the trimmed V and J ends, which lost 4 bases and 5 bases, there was a span of 17 bases. Germline loops: CDR1 DFQATT, CDR2 SNEGSKA (reference sequence). The CDR3 spans 14 residues. The CDR3 DNA reads as TGCAGTGCTAACCGAGAAGGGGGGGTGGAGACCCAGTACTTC. Amino acids: CSANREGGVETQYF.

The chain recombines TRBV30 with TRBJ2-7; 7 bases agree with TRBD1. Germline CDR1 GTSNPN, CDR2 SVGIG (reference sequence). The CDR3 is made up of 13 amino acids. V trimming: 6 bases; J trimming: 3 bases; junction bases outside the gene matches: 8. The DNA of the CDR3 is TGTGCCTGTACCGGGACAGACCTCTACGAGCAGTACTTC. Its translation: CACTGTDLYEQYF.

The V and J genes are TRBV24-1 and TRBJ2-3; possible D gene TRBD1, 5 bases. Germline CDR1 is KGHDR and CDR2 is SFDVKD. The CDR3 runs 15 residues. Trimming left V 7 bases short and J 2 bases short, with 15 bases between. This chain's CDR3 is CATSPQVGATDTQYF. The CDR3 coding sequence is TGTGCCACCAGCCCGCAGGTAGGGGCCACAGATACGCAGTATTTT.

This chain links TRBV7-3 with TRBJ1-1, with a possible D match to TRBD1 (5 bases). There are 14 residues in the CDR3. Trimming took 3 bases from V and 3 from J, leaving 11 bases between them. Germline V gene data show CDR1 as SGHTA and CDR2 as FQGTGA. CDR3 sequence: CASSFSQGDTEAFF. CDR3 in DNA: TGTGCCAGCAGCTTCTCCCAAGGGGACACTGAAGCTTTCTTT.